A selection of T cell receptor beta chains follows, all from one sample in a study of a mutant IDH1 vaccine in newly diagnosed glioma. Method: immunoSEQ multiplex PCR; TCRdb's copy keeps in-frame clones and lacks some. The top ten clones hold nearly 9% of a sample with approximately 33,000 clones, 65% to 85% of them seen once. These receptors' targets are unknown. Specimen: PBMCs, collected from a glioma patient whose treatment included an IDH1 peptide vaccine. The receptors were sampled from a man in his forties with glioma. Both conserved end residues are part of each CDR3. The D gene is left open where the match is weak. Size is omitted from some rows. Given values are once, few, many or a class for expanded clones.

NA	few	TRBV2	TRBJ1-4	CASTRDRNEKLFF	TGTGCCAGCACCCGCGATCGTAATGAAAAACTGTTTTTT
NA	NA	TRBV13	TRBJ2-3	CASSPVLAYTDTQYF	TGTGCCAGCTCCCCTGTACTAGCCTACACAGATACGCAGTATTTT
NA	few	TRBV2	TRBJ1-5	CASGGNQPQHF	TGTGCCAGCGGGGGGAATCAGCCCCAGCATTTT
NA	NA	TRBV7-8	TRBJ2-1	CASSSGASPNNEQFF	TGTGCCAGCAGCTCAGGGGCCTCCCCAAACAATGAGCAGTTCTTC
NA	few	TRBV11-2	TRBJ1-1	CASNPSTGGTEAFF	TGTGCCAGCAACCCCTCAACCGGGGGCACTGAAGCTTTCTTT
TRBD2	NA	TRBV6-6	TRBJ2-4	CASSLAGLAYF	TGTGCCAGCAGTCTTGCCGGACTAGCGTACTTC
NA	NA	TRBV11-2	TRBJ2-2	CASSLEIENVSHGELFF	TGTGCCAGCAGCTTAGAGATAGAGAACGTATCACACGGGGAGCTGTTTTTT
NA	NA	TRBV18	TRBJ2-5	CASLGGTQETQYF	TGTGCCAGCCTGGGGGGCACGCAAGAGACCCAGTACTTC
NA	NA	TRBV27	TRBJ1-5	CASSFGGYDQPQHF	TGTGCCAGCAGTTTTGGTGGCTATGATCAGCCCCAGCATTTT
NA	NA	TRBV7-2	TRBJ2-3	CASSLNTQYF	TGTGCCAGCAGCTTAAATACGCAGTATTTT
NA	NA	TRBV11-2	TRBJ2-3	CASSPGQSPGDTQYF	TGTGCCAGCAGCCCCGGACAGTCCCCCGGAGATACGCAGTATTTT
NA	NA	TRBV12-5	TRBJ2-3	CASGNGYTQYF	TGTGCTAGTGGTAACGGGTATACGCAGTATTTT
TRBD2	NA	TRBV9	TRBJ2-1	CASSVVASGTYNEQFF	TGTGCCAGCAGCGTAGTAGCTAGCGGGACTTACAATGAGCAGTTCTTC
NA	NA	TRBV7-6	TRBJ1-1	CASSLSGGNTEAFF	TGTGCCAGCAGCTTATCTGGTGGAAACACTGAAGCTTTCTTT
NA	NA	TRBV19	TRBJ1-1	CASSIDRVAEAFF	TGTGCCAGTAGTATAGATCGGGTCGCTGAAGCTTTCTTT
NA	NA	TRBV7-8	TRBJ2-1	CASSPTINRDMQFF	TGTGCCAGCAGCCCCACCATTAACAGAGATATGCAGTTCTTC
TRBD2	NA	TRBV15	TRBJ2-2	CATSSHLGLAGANTGELFF	TGTGCCACCAGCAGTCATTTAGGACTAGCGGGAGCGAACACCGGGGAGCTGTTTTTT
NA	NA	TRBV6-1	TRBJ1-5	CASSQGGESDQPQHF	TGTGCCAGCAGCCAGGGAGGGGAAAGTGATCAGCCCCAGCATTTT
NA	NA	TRBV7-2	TRBJ2-3	CASSHGANTQYF	TGTGCCAGCAGCCACGGGGCAAATACGCAGTATTTT
NA	medium-sized	TRBV19	TRBJ2-5	CASSTGTALQETQYF	TGTGCCAGTAGTACCGGGACTGCTCTCCAAGAGACCCAGTACTTC
TRBD1	NA	TRBV6-5	TRBJ1-1	CASSRQGKNTEAFF	TGTGCCAGCAGTCGACAGGGGAAAAACACTGAAGCTTTCTTT
NA	NA	TRBV2	TRBJ2-7	CASTAQPTYEQYF	TGTGCCAGCACCGCCCAACCCACCTACGAGCAGTACTTC
TRBD1	NA	TRBV11-3	TRBJ1-2	CASTSSPGQGTYGYTF	TGTGCCAGCACCTCCAGCCCGGGACAGGGGACCTATGGCTACACCTTC
NA	NA	TRBV7-9	TRBJ1-3	CASSSESGASGNTIYF	TGTGCCAGCAGCTCCGAGTCAGGGGCATCTGGAAACACCATATATTTT
TRBD1	few	TRBV30	TRBJ1-5	CAWSSGTGVRVNQPQHF	TGTGCCTGGTCTTCCGGGACAGGGGTAAGGGTGAATCAGCCCCAGCATTTT
TRBD1	few	TRBV7-9	TRBJ1-2	CASSRQGIGGYTF	TGTGCCAGCAGCAGACAGGGAATAGGAGGCTACACCTTC
NA	few	TRBV5-8	TRBJ1-6	CASSRGTAGDSPLHF	TGTGCCAGCAGCCGCGGGACCGCCGGGGACTCACCCCTCCACTTT
NA	NA	TRBV6-5	TRBJ2-3	CASSPGAGSTDTQYF	TGTGCCAGCAGTCCCGGGGCAGGCAGCACAGATACGCAGTATTTT
TRBD2	once	TRBV2	TRBJ2-3	CAKLAGEDTQYF	TGTGCCAAACTAGCGGGAGAAGATACGCAGTATTTT
TRBD2	NA	TRBV13	TRBJ2-1	CASSPGTSGSGGDEQFF	TGTGCCAGCAGCCCGGGGACTAGCGGGAGCGGGGGGGATGAGCAGTTCTTC
TRBD2	once	TRBV5-8	TRBJ2-7	CASSLPGLERSEQYF	TGTGCCAGCAGCTTACCGGGACTAGAGAGATCCGAGCAGTACTTC
NA	NA	TRBV9	TRBJ2-3	CASSVTDVSSTDTQYF	TGTGCCAGCAGCGTTACGGACGTCTCTAGCACAGATACGCAGTATTTT
NA	NA	TRBV19	TRBJ1-3	CASTLEGRNGNTIYF	TGTGCCAGTACCCTAGAGGGCAGGAACGGAAACACCATATATTTT
TRBD2	NA	TRBV9	TRBJ2-1	CASSTPGLYNEQFF	TGTGCCAGCAGCACCCCGGGACTATACAATGAGCAGTTCTTC
NA	NA	TRBV7-2	TRBJ2-1	CASSLNYYNEQFF	TGTGCCAGCAGCTTAAACTACTACAATGAGCAGTTCTTC
NA	NA	TRBV6-5	TRBJ1-1	CASSYSRGSRNTEAFF	TGTGCCAGCAGTTACTCGAGAGGGAGTCGGAACACTGAAGCTTTCTTT
TRBD2	NA	TRBV4-1	TRBJ2-1	CASSPRPPSGPYGEQFF	TGCGCCAGCAGCCCTCGACCTCCTAGCGGCCCCTACGGTGAGCAGTTCTTC
NA	NA	TRBV19	TRBJ1-2	CASKTDSHANYGYTF	TGTGCCAGTAAAACCGACAGTCACGCTAACTATGGCTACACCTTC
TRBD2	NA	TRBV4-3	TRBJ2-1	CASSQDLRTSGSNEQFF	TGCGCCAGCAGCCAAGATCTGAGGACTAGCGGGAGTAATGAGCAGTTCTTC
TRBD2	NA	TRBV14	TRBJ2-1	CASSQLAGLGSYNEQFF	TGTGCCAGCAGTCAACTAGCGGGTCTCGGGTCCTACAATGAGCAGTTCTTC
NA	NA	TRBV5-6	TRBJ1-3	CASSFAGAGNTIYF	TGTGCCAGCAGCTTCGCGGGAGCTGGAAACACCATATATTTT
TRBD1	few	TRBV29-1	TRBJ1-5	CSVRTGSTQPQHF	TGCAGCGTCCGGACAGGGTCCACCCAGCCCCAGCATTTT
NA	once	TRBV27	TRBJ2-1	CASSFKSVGGTYNEQFF	TGTGCCAGCAGTTTTAAGTCCGTCGGCGGGACCTACAATGAGCAGTTCTTC
NA	NA	TRBV29-1	TRBJ2-7	CSVSRGEVREQYF	TGCAGCGTTTCCAGGGGAGAAGTCCGCGAGCAGTACTTC
TRBD1	NA	TRBV4-1	TRBJ2-2	CASSLGQVKVGELFF	TGCGCCAGCAGCCTAGGACAGGTCAAGGTCGGGGAGCTGTTTTTT
TRBD2	NA	TRBV14	TRBJ2-5	CASSLFGLDGLETQYF	TGTGCCAGCAGCCTCTTCGGACTAGATGGCTTGGAGACCCAGTACTTC
NA	NA	TRBV30	TRBJ1-4	CAYTRSANEKLFF	TGTGCCTACACCCGGTCGGCTAATGAAAAACTGTTTTTT
TRBD2	NA	TRBV5-4	TRBJ2-1	CASSLGLAAYNEQFF	TGTGCCAGCAGCTTGGGACTAGCGGCCTACAATGAGCAGTTCTTC
NA	NA	TRBV15	TRBJ1-1	CATSRGKGQNTEAFF	TGTGCCACCAGCAGAGGTAAGGGCCAGAACACTGAAGCTTTCTTT
TRBD2	NA	TRBV6-1	TRBJ2-5	CASRSSGQETQYF	TGTGCCAGCAGGAGTAGCGGGCAAGAGACCCAGTACTTC
NA	NA	TRBV6-5	TRBJ1-2	CASSYSGRYTF	TGTGCCAGCAGTTACTCTGGGCGCTACACCTTC
NA	NA	TRBV4-2	TRBJ1-2	CASSPSTGGGYGYTF	TGTGCCAGCAGCCCCTCCACGGGGGGCGGCTATGGCTACACCTTC
NA	NA	TRBV28	TRBJ2-7	CASNPTGGPAYEQYF	TGTGCCAGCAATCCAACCGGGGGTCCCGCCTACGAGCAGTACTTC
NA	few	TRBV5-6	TRBJ1-1	CASSLPGTPEAFF	TGTGCCAGCAGCTTACCGGGGACGCCGGAAGCTTTCTTT